This T cell receptor beta chain is from a study of STAT5B mutations in CD4+ large granular lymphocyte leukemia. As for the study in general: The CDR3 'QG' motif was associated with a particular HLA allele among healthy donors.

Trimming shortened V by 4 bases and J by 6 bases, and 19 bases separated the two germline ends. Germline CDR1 and CDR2: SGDLS and YYNGEE. This CDR3 has 15 residues. Repertoires were generated with immunoSEQ multiplex PCR, while TCRdb's copy carries only in-frame clones and drops some. Among 15,000 to 25,000 clones listed, around 84% were seen once. The chain links TRBV9 to TRBJ1-2; no clear D. The specimen sequenced was CD4+ T cells from blood buffy coats. This receptor was identified in a human donor in good health. CDR3 in DNA: TGTGCCAGCAGCCCGTCTGAACGATCTGTGCATGGCTACACCTTC. Its translation: CASSPSERSVHGYTF. Full variable domain (outside the CDR3, taken from reference TRBV9 and TRBJ1-2): DSGVTQTPKHLITATGQRVTLRCSPRSGDLSVYWYQQSLDQGLQFLIQYYNGEERAKGNILERFSAQQFPDLHSELNLSSLELGDSALYFCASSPSERSVHGYTFGSGTRLTVV.